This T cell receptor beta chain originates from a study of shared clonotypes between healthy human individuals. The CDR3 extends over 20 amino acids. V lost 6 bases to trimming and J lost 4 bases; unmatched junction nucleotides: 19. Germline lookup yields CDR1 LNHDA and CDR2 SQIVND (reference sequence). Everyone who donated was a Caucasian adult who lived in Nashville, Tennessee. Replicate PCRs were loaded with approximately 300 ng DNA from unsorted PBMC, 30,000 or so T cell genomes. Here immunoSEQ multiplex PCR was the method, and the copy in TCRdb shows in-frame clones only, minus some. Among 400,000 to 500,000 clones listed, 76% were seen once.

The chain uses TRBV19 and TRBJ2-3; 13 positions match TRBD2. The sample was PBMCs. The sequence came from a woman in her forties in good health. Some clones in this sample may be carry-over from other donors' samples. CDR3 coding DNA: TGTGCCAGTAGCAACTACTGGACTAGCGGGAGTCCGCTCGCGGCAGATACGCAGTATTTT. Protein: CASSNYWTSGSPLAADTQYF. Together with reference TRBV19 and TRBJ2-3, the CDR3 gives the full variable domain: DGGITQSPKYLFRKEGQNVTLSCEQNLNHDAMYWYRQDPGQGLRLIYYSQIVNDFQKGDIAEGYSVSREKKESFPLTVTSAQKNPTAFYLCASSNYWTSGSPLAADTQYFGPGTRLTVL.